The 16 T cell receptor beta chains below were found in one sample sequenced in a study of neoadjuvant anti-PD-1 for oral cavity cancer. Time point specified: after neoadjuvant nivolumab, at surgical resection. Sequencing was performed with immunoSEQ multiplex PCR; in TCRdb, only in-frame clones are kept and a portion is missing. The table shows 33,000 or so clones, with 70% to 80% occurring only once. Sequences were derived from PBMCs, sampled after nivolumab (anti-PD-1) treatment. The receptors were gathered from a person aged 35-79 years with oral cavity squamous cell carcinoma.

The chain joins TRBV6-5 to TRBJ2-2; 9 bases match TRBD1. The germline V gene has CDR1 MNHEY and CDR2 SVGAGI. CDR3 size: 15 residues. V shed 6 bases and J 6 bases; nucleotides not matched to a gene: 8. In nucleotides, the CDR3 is TGTGCCAGCAGGGGACAGGGCACTTTCTCCGGGGAGCTGTTTTTT. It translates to CASRGQGTFSGELFF.

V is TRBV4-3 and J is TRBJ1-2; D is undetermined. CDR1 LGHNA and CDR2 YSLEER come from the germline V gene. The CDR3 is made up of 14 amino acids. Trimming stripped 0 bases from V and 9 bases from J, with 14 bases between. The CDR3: CASSQDQRLQRYTF. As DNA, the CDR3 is TGCGCCAGCAGCCAAGATCAAAGACTGCAGCGCTACACCTTC.

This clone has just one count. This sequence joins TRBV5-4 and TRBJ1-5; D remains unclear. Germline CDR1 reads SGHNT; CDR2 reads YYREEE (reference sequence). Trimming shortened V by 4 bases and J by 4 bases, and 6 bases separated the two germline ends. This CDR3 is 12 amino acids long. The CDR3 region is CASSQENQPQHF. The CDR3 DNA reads TGTGCCAGCAGCCAGGAGAATCAGCCCCAGCATTTT.

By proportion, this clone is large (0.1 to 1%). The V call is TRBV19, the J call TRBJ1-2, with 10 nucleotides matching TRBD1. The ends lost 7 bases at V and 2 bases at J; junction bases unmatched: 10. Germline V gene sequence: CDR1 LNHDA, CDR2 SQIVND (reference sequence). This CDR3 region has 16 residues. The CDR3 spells CASNTGTGVINYGYTF. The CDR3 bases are TGTGCCAGTAATACCGGGACAGGGGTAATCAACTATGGCTACACCTTC.

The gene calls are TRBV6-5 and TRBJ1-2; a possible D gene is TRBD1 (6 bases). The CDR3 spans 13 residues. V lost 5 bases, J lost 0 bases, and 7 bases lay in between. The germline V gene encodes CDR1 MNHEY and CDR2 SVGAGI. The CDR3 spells CASSGTTNYGYTF. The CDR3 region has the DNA TGTGCCAGCAGTGGGACAACTAACTATGGCTACACCTTC.

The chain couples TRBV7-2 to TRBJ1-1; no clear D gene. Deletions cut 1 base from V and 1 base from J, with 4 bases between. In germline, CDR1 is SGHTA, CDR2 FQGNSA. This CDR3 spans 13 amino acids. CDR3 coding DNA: TGTGCCAGCAGCTTAGTGCCGAACACTGAAGCTTTCTTT. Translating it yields CASSLVPNTEAFF.

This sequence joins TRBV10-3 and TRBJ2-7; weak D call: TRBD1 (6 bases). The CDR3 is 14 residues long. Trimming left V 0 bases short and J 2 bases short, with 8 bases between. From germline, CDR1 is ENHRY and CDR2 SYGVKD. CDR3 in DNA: TGTGCCATCAGTGAGTCTACAGGGCCCTACGAGCAGTACTTC. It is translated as CAISESTGPYEQYF.

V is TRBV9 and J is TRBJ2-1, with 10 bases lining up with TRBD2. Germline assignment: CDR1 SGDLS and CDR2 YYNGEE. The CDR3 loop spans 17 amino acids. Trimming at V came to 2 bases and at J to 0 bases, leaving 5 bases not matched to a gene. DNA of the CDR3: TGTGCCAGCAGCGTTTCTAGCGGGGGAGACTCCTACAATGAGCAGTTCTTC. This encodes CASSVSSGGDSYNEQFF.

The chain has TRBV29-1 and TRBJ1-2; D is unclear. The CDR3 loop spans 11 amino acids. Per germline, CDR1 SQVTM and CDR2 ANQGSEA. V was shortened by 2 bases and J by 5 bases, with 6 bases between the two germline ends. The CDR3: CSVERAYGYTF. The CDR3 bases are TGCAGCGTTGAAAGGGCGTATGGCTACACCTTC.

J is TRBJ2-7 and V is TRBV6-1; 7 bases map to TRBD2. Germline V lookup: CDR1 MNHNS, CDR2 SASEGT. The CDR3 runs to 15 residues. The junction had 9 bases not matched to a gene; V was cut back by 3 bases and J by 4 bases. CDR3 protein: CASSESGDGGYEQYF. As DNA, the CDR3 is TGTGCCAGCAGTGAGAGCGGGGACGGGGGGTACGAGCAGTACTTC.

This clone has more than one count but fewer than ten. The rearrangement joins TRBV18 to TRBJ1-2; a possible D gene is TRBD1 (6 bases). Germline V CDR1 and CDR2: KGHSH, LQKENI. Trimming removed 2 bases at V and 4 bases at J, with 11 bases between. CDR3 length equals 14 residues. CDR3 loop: CASSPAGETYGYTF. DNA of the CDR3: TGTGCCAGCTCACCAGCAGGGGAGACCTATGGCTACACCTTC.

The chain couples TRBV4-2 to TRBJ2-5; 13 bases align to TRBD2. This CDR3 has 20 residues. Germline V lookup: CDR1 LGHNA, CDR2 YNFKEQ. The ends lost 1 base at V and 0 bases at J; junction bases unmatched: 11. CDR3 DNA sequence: TGTGCCAGCAGCCAAGTCGGGACTAGCGGGGACCTCACGTACCAAGAGACCCAGTACTTC. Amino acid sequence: CASSQVGTSGDLTYQETQYF.

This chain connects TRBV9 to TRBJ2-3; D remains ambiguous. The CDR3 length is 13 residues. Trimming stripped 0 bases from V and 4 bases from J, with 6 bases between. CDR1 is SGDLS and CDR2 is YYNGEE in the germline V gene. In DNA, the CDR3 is TGTGCCAGCAGCGTAGTTCATTCAGATACGCAGTATTTT. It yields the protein CASSVVHSDTQYF.

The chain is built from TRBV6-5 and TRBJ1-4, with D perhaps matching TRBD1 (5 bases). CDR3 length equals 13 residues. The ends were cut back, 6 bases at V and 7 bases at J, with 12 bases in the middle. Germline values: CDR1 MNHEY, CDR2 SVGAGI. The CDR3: CASSLKRGEKLFF. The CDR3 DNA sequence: TGTGCCAGCAGCCTCAAAAGGGGTGAAAAACTGTTTTTT.

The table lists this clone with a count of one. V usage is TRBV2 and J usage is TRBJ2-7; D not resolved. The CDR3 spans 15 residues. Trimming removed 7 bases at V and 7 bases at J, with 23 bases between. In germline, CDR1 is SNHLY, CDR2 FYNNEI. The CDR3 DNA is TGTGCCAGCATCGAAATCCGCGGATCGGCTTGGGAGCAGTACTTC. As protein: CASIEIRGSAWEQYF.

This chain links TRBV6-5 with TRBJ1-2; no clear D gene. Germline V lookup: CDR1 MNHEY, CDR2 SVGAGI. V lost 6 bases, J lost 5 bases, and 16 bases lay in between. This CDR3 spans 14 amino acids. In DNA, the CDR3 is TGTGCCAGCAGACCGGGGAAGCAGAGGTATGGCTACACCTTC. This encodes CASRPGKQRYGYTF.